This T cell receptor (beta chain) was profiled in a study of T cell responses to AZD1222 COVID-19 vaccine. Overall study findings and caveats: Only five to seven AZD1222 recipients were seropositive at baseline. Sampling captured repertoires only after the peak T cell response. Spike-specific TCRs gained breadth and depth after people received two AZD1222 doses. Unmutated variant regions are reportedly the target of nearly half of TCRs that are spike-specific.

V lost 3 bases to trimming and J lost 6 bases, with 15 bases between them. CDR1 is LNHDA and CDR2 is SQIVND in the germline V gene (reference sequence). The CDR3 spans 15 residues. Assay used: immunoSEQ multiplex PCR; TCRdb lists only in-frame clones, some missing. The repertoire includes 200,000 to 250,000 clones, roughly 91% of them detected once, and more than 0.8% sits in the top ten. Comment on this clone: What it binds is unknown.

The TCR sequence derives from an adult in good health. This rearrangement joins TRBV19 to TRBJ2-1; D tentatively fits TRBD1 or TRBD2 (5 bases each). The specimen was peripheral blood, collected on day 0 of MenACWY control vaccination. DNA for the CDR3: TGTGCCAGTAGTATCGGGACGGACCTCGGCAATGAGCAGTTCTTC. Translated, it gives CASSIGTDLGNEQFF.